This T cell receptor beta chain came from a study of T cell repertoires in cytomegalovirus infection. The overall study: CMV infection together with matching HLA type was indicated by public TCR beta signatures. Study findings and constraints: Clonotypes of TCR beta that were HLA-C-restricted and CMV-specific dominated the ex vivo response. Carriers of CMV and the relevant HLA type were discriminated by public TCR beta frequency.

TCRdb redid the calling of the reads with MiXCR, one entry per CDR3 protein. The data hold 200,000 or so distinct CDR3 sequences, with 15% to 20% observed a single time. Note on this clonotype: Its antigen remains unidentified.

V was trimmed by 1 base and J by 5 bases, leaving 10 bases between them. The CDR3 is 14 residues long. The germline gives CDR1 SEHNR, CDR2 FQNEAQ (reference sequence). The sample comprised PBMCs. The chain is built from TRBV7-9 and TRBJ2-3; possibly TRBD2 for D (7 bases). This TCR came from a human donor in good health (CMV status not recorded). Some clones in this sample may be carry-over from other donors' samples. CDR3 protein: CASSLVGGGDTQYF. CDR3 coding DNA: TGTGCCAGCAGCTTAGTAGGGGGGGGAGATACGCAGTATTTT.